The present T cell receptor (beta chain) was sequenced within a study of CD4 T cells in relation to SARS-CoV-2 and coronaviruses. The wider study: The HLA restriction of the shared crossreactive spike epitopes was mapped.

The V gene lost 3 bases and the J gene lost 5 bases, with 11 bases spanning the gap. The CDR3 has 14 residues. Germline V gene sequence: CDR1 SNHLY, CDR2 FYNNEI. Only in-frame clones appear in the TCRdb table, and some are missing; sequencing was by immunoSEQ multiplex PCR. Of 55,000 to 75,000 clones listed, more than 75% were seen once; the top ten hold 1.6%. Before the COVID-19 pandemic, during about 2011-2019, CD4+ T cells were taken from unexposed donors. The origin of this receptor is a human donor in good health. The V and J genes are TRBV2 and TRBJ1-5; weak D call: TRBD1 (6 bases). The sample consisted of memory CD4+ T cells from PBMCs. In DNA, the CDR3 is TGTGCCAGCAGTGAGACCCAGGGGTATCAGCCCCAGCATTTT. Protein product: CASSETQGYQPQHF.